The 20 T cell receptor beta chains listed next were all sequenced from one sample in a study of Ad26.COV2.S vaccination and SARS-CoV-2 variants. Repertoires were generated with immunoSEQ multiplex PCR, while TCRdb's copy carries only in-frame clones and drops some. The table lists roughly 400,000 clones, roughly 88% of them singletons. Treatment described: roughly 19 received Ad26.COV2.S at low or high dose, single or two shots; roughly 5 received placebo; per-sample allocation not given. Sampling was done on day 63 after the first vaccine or placebo injection. Sequencing was performed on peripheral blood, taken in a trial of Ad26.COV2.S vaccine versus placebo. The receptors here all came from a person between 18 and 60 years old who received the Ad26.COV2.S COVID-19 vaccine or a placebo.

Only a few counts were recorded for this clone. This specimen includes other DNA sequences encoding the same CDR3. The rearrangement links TRBV7-2 to TRBJ2-1; D call uncertain. CDR3 length: 14 amino acids. V dropped 0 bases and J dropped 0 bases, with 3 bases sitting between them. Germline V gene lookup returns CDR1 SGHTA and CDR2 FQGNSA. The CDR3 spells CASSLAGSYNEQFF. The CDR3 nucleotides read TGTGCCAGCAGCTTAGCGGGCTCCTACAATGAGCAGTTCTTC. Looking up the rest from reference TRBV7-2 and TRBJ2-1 gives the full variable domain: GAGVSQSPSNKVTEKGKDVELRCDPISGHTALYWYRQSLGQGLEFLIYFQGNSAPDKSGLPSDRFSAERTGGSVSTLTIQRTQQEDSAVYLCASSLAGSYNEQFFGPGTRLTVL.

The chain couples TRBV5-1 to TRBJ2-1, with D tentatively TRBD1 (6 bases). There are 16 residues in the CDR3. With 4 bases removed from V and 4 bases from J, the gap between germline ends came to 18 bases. Per germline, CDR1 SGHRS and CDR2 YFSETQ. In DNA, the CDR3 is TGCGCCAGCAGCATTGGACAGACCTCTACATACAATGAGCAGTTCTTC. This codes for CASSIGQTSTYNEQFF. The full variable domain, rest sourced from reference TRBV5-1 and TRBJ2-1, is KAGVTQTPRYLIKTRGQQVTLSCSPISGHRSVSWYQQTPGQGLQFLFEYFSETQRNKGNFPGRFSGRQFSNSRSEMNVSTLELGDSALYLCASSIGQTSTYNEQFFGPGTRLTVL.

This clone has a handful of counts. The V gene is TRBV19, the J gene TRBJ1-2, with 8 bases aligning to TRBD1. The CDR3 extends over 16 amino acids. The V segment lost 5 bases and the J segment 3 bases; nucleotides outside the gene matches: 11. CDR1 LNHDA and CDR2 SQIVND come from the germline V gene (reference sequence). The CDR3 here is CASSGGLRGLDYGYTF. The CDR3 nucleotides are TGTGCCAGTAGTGGGGGACTCAGGGGGCTTGACTATGGCTACACCTTC.

Concerning this clone: A much larger clonotype is one base distant, so this may be a read error. This sequence joins TRBV27 and TRBJ1-2; 9 bases match TRBD1. Germline V gives CDR1 MNHEY, CDR2 SMNVEV (reference sequence). The CDR3 has 13 residues. The V gene end was trimmed by 5 bases and the J gene end by 7 bases; junction bases not matched to a gene: 5. The CDR3 protein is CASSESDRGGYTF. The DNA for the CDR3 is TGTGCCAGCAGTGAATCGGACAGGGGTGGCTACACCTTC.

V gene TRBV27 combines with J gene TRBJ2-3; 7 positions match TRBD2. This CDR3 region has 19 residues. Germline lookup yields CDR1 MNHEY and CDR2 SMNVEV (reference sequence). The V segment lost 3 bases and the J segment 4 bases; nucleotides outside the gene matches: 19. CDR3 sequence (DNA): TGTGCCAGCAGTTTCTTTTTCCCCGGACTAGGAACTGTTTCAGATACGCAGTATTTT. Translation gives CASSFFFPGLGTVSDTQYF.

The table lists this clone with a count of one. The rearrangement uses TRBV5-1 and TRBJ2-2; tentatively, D is TRBD2 (6 bases). V shed 6 bases and J shed 7 bases, with 22 bases lying between them. The V gene's germline CDR1 is SGHRS and CDR2 YFSETQ. CDR3 length: 16 amino acids. CDR3 coding DNA: TGCGCCAGCACACCCCGAGAGGCCGGGAGTGGCGGGGAGCTGTTTTTT. This gives the protein CASTPREAGSGGELFF.

The chain recombines TRBV28 with TRBJ2-7; the D gene is possibly TRBD2 (5 bases). Germline-derived CDR1 and CDR2 are MDHEN and SYDVKM. Trimming shortened V by 3 bases and J by 3 bases, and 9 bases separated the two germline ends. The CDR3 length is 13 residues. CDR3 protein: CASSFFGIYEQYF. CDR3 sequence (DNA): TGTGCCAGCAGTTTCTTCGGGATCTACGAGCAGTACTTC.

Only one count was recorded for this clone. The CDR3 reads CASSASGAGLNEQFF. DNA for the CDR3: TGTGCCAGCAGCGCCAGCGGGGCAGGGTTGAATGAGCAGTTCTTC. V and J are TRBV9 and TRBJ2-1, with 7 bases fitting TRBD2. Germline assignment: CDR1 SGDLS and CDR2 YYNGEE. CDR3 size: 15 residues. V trimming: 3 bases; J trimming: 7 bases; junction bases outside the gene matches: 10.

The V call is TRBV28, the J call TRBJ2-7; 7 bases are a match to TRBD2. This CDR3 region has 15 residues. Germline loops: CDR1 MDHEN, CDR2 SYDVKM. J lost 6 bases, V lost 2 bases, and 10 bases had no gene match. The CDR3 region has the DNA TGTGCCAGCAGTTTAAAACGGGAGGCCTCCCTCGAGCAGTACTTC. Translating gives CASSLKREASLEQYF.

This sequence joins TRBV28 and TRBJ2-3, with 7 bases aligning to TRBD2. The CDR3 is 17 residues long. Germline CDR1 reads MDHEN; CDR2 reads SYDVKM. J gave up 3 bases and V 4 bases, and 13 bases lay outside the gene matches. The DNA of the CDR3 is TGTGCCAGCAGTTCGCCATTCGGAGGGAGGGTAACAGATACGCAGTATTTT. It yields the protein CASSSPFGGRVTDTQYF.

The chain has TRBV6-2 or TRBV6-3 and TRBJ2-7; 12 bases map to TRBD2. J lost 5 bases, V lost 2 bases, and 4 bases had no gene match. Germline CDR1 reads MNHEY; CDR2 reads SVGEGT. There are 15 residues in the CDR3. CDR3 amino acids: CASSYRLAGVHEQYF. DNA of the CDR3: TGTGCCAGCAGTTACCGACTAGCGGGAGTCCACGAGCAGTACTTC.

V is TRBV30 and J is TRBJ1-2; D possibly corresponds to TRBD1 (5 bases). CDR1 is GTSNPN, CDR2 SVGIG, per germline (reference sequence). The CDR3 loop spans 14 amino acids. V lost 4 bases to trimming and J lost 4 bases, with 16 bases between them. The CDR3 DNA sequence: TGTGCCTGGACCGAGGGACGACGGGGCTATGGCTACACCTTC. Protein: CAWTEGRRGYGYTF.

The V and J genes are TRBV30 and TRBJ1-5; D not resolved. The CDR3 sequence is 13 residues long. The V end lost 2 bases, the J end lost 7 bases, and 12 bases lay between the germline ends. Germline V CDR1 and CDR2: GTSNPN, SVGIG (reference sequence). CDR3 DNA sequence: TGTGCCTGGAGTAATCAGGATCTCCAGCCCCAGCATTTT. Residues: CAWSNQDLQPQHF. Looking up the rest from reference TRBV30 and TRBJ1-5 gives the full variable domain: SQTIHQWPATLVQPVGSPLSLECTVEGTSNPNLYWYRQAAGRGLQLLFYSVGIGQISSEVPQNLSASRPQDRQFILSSKKLLLSDSGFYLCAWSNQDLQPQHFGDGTRLSIL.

This chain joins TRBV4-3 and TRBJ2-1; 10 nucleotides line up with TRBD2. V shed 4 bases, J shed 6 bases, and the junction held 9 bases outside the gene matches. CDR3 length: 16 residues. Germline values: CDR1 LGHNA, CDR2 YSLEER. The CDR3 sequence: CASSPGLAGVVNEQFF. Written as DNA, the CDR3 is TGCGCCAGCAGCCCTGGGCTAGCGGGAGTAGTCAATGAGCAGTTCTTC.

The J gene is TRBJ1-1, the V gene TRBV10-3, with D possibly TRBD1 on 5 matching bases. The germline gives CDR1 ENHRY, CDR2 SYGVKD. This CDR3 is built from 13 residues. V was pared by 6 bases and J by 4 bases, with 12 bases between. CDR3 region: CAISEGQGTEAFF. CDR3 nucleotide sequence: TGTGCCATCAGCGAGGGTCAGGGCACTGAAGCTTTCTTT.

The CDR3 bases are TGTGCCAGTACAGGGGACGCTCTCTACGAGCAGTACTTC. Translating gives CASTGDALYEQYF. J is TRBJ2-7 and V is TRBV10-3; TRBD1 agrees at 7 bases. Losses at the gene ends were 10 bases for V and 3 bases for J; bases not matched to a gene: 9. The germline V gene encodes CDR1 ENHRY and CDR2 SYGVKD. This CDR3 is built from 13 residues.

V is TRBV11-3 and J is TRBJ2-3; D is ambiguous. With 1 base removed from V and 2 bases from J, the gap between germline ends came to 4 bases. This CDR3 comprises 13 residues. CDR1 SGHNT and CDR2 YENEEA come from the germline V gene. This CDR3 is CASSLVNTDTQYF. CDR3 sequence (DNA): TGTGCCAGCAGCTTAGTCAACACAGATACGCAGTATTTT.

The CDR3 sequence is CAWSGRAGDNSPLHF. DNA of the CDR3: TGTGCCTGGAGTGGTAGGGCAGGGGATAATTCACCCCTCCACTTT. The chain recombines TRBV30 with TRBJ1-6; tentatively, D is TRBD1 (6 bases). V lost 1 base and J 5 bases, leaving 12 bases between the germline ends. The CDR3 is 15 residues long. In germline, CDR1 is GTSNPN, CDR2 SVGIG (reference sequence).

The gene calls are TRBV7-2 and TRBJ1-1; D not resolved. Trimming took 2 bases from V and 4 from J, leaving 14 bases between them. The CDR3 runs 15 residues. The V gene's germline CDR1 is SGHTA and CDR2 FQGNSA. CDR3: CASSLRRDIGTEAFF. In DNA, the CDR3 is TGTGCCAGCAGCTTAAGGAGGGATATAGGCACTGAAGCTTTCTTT.

V is TRBV5-1 and J is TRBJ1-6, with D hard to call. The V gene lost 1 base and the J gene lost 6 bases, with 14 bases spanning the gap. CDR1 is SGHRS and CDR2 is YFSETQ in the germline V gene. CDR3 length: 16 residues. The CDR3 protein is CASSLREMGLNSPLHF. The DNA of the CDR3 is TGCGCCAGCAGCTTGCGGGAAATGGGTCTTAATTCACCCCTCCACTTT.